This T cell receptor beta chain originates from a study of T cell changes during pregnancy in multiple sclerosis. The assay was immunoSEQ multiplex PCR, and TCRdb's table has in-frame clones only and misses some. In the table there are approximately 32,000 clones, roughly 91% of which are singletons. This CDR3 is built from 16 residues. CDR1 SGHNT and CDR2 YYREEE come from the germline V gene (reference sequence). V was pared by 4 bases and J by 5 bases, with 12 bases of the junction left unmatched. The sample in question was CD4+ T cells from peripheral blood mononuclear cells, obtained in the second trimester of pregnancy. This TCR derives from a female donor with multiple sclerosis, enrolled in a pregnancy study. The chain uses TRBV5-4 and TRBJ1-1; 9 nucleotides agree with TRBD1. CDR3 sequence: CASSGTGQGRRTEAFF. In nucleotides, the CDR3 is TGTGCCAGCAGCGGGACGGGACAGGGTCGAAGAACTGAAGCTTTCTTT.